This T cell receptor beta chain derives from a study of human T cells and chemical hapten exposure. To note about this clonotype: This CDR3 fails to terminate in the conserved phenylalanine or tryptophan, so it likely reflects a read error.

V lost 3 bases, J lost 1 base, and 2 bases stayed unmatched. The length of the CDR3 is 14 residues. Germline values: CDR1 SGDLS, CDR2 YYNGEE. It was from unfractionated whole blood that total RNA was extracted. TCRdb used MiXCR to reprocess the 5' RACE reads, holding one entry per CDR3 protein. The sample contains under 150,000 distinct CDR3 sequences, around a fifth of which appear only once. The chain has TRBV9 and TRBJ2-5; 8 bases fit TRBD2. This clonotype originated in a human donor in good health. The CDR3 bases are TGTGCCAGCAGCGGTAGCGGGACCCAAGAGACCCAGTACCTC. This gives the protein CASSGSGTQETQYL.